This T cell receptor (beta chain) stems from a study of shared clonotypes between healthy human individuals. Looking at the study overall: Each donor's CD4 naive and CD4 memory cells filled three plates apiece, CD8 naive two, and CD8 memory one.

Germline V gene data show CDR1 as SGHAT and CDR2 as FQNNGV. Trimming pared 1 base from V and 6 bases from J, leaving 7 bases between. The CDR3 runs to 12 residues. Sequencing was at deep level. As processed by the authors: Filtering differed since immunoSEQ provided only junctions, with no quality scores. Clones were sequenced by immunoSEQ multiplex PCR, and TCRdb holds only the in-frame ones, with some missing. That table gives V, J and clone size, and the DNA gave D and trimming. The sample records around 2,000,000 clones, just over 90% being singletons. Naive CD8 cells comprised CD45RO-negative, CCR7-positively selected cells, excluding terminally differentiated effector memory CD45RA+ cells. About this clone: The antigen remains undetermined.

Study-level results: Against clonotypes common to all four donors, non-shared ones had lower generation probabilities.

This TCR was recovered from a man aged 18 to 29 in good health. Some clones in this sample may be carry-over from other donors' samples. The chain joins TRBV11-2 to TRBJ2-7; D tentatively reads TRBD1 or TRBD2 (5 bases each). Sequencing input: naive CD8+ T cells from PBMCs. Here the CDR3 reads CASSLGGTEQYF. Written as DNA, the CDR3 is TGTGCCAGCAGCTTAGGTGGGACCGAGCAGTACTTC.